One and the same sample provided the 3 T cell receptor beta chains below, sequenced in a study of blood T cell repertoires in COVID-19 (dated by TCRdb to 2020 to 2021). The method was the immunoSEQ multiplex PCR assay. The source is immuneACCESS, and TCRdb retained only in-frame sequences with V and J called. Part of the clones is not carried over; for the studies checked, unresolved V genes explain less than half of this, and the remainder is unexplained. The sample table contains 150,000 to 200,000 clones; only one count was recorded for about four fifths of them. The top ten clonotypes cover 8.1% of the sample. Material: peripheral blood. The receptors stem from an older woman with COVID-19, enrolled during active disease.

The chain links TRBV19 to TRBJ2-3; 16 bases agree with TRBD2. The ends lost 5 bases at V and 4 bases at J; junction bases unmatched: 6. The germline V gene has CDR1 LNHDA and CDR2 SQIVND (reference sequence). This CDR3 has 17 amino acids. The CDR3, as DNA: TGTGCCAGTAGTGAGAGGGGACTAGCGGGAGGGCCAGATACGCAGTATTTT. Protein product: CASSERGLAGGPDTQYF.

This rearrangement joins TRBV6-5 to TRBJ1-5; D might be TRBD1 (6 bases). The CDR3 covers 15 residues. V was shortened by 7 bases and J by 2 bases, with 15 bases between the two germline ends. The germline CDR1 and CDR2 sequences are MNHEY and SVGAGI. Here the CDR3 DNA reads TGTGCCAGCAATAAGGGGGATAGGGGCAATCAGCCCCAGCATTTT. It yields the protein CASNKGDRGNQPQHF.

The CDR3 coding sequence is TGCAGCGCTCGGGACAGGGGAGGGCAAGAGACCCAGTACTTC. Protein sequence: CSARDRGGQETQYF. This chain joins TRBV29-1 and TRBJ2-5; TRBD1 matches at 10 bases. The CDR3 covers 14 residues. Germline loops: CDR1 SQVTM, CDR2 ANQGSEA. The ends lost 7 bases at V and 2 bases at J; junction bases unmatched: 7.